The 27 T cell receptor beta chains in this list originate from one sample, sequenced in a study of regulatory T cells in long-lasting Graves disease. Indicated time point: newly diagnosed GD, antithyroid drugs for less than 3 months. Making the TCR library involved RNA that had been extracted from PBMCs. Both iRepertoire HTBI primers and Arm-PCR of CDR3 regions were used to build the TCR beta libraries. MiXCR was run by TCRdb on the multiplex PCR reads, yielding one entry per CDR3 protein. The sample lists some 250,000 distinct CDR3 sequences, around a sixth occurring once. Separately, the same data were catalogued under a study of T cells in Graves' hyperthyroidism and ophthalmopathy.

Sequenced material: peripheral blood mononuclear cells (PBMCs), taken at new diagnosis, from a patient treated with antithyroid drugs. Receptor source: a woman in her twenties or thirties with Graves disease.

This clonotype was recorded at least ten times. The chain couples TRBV12-3 or TRBV12-4 to TRBJ1-3; D ambiguous. The CDR3 length is 13 residues. The ends were cut back, 3 bases at V and 4 bases at J, with 7 bases in the middle. The CDR3 nucleotides read TGTGCCAGCAGTTTTTTGACCGGAAACACCATATATTTT. Translating gives CASSFLTGNTIYF.

In this sample, this clonotype turned up many times. This chain uses TRBV7-8 with TRBJ1-5; a weak D match, TRBD1 (5 bases). V lost 4 bases and J lost 0, with 16 bases in between. CDR3 length: 17 residues. Germline V CDR1 and CDR2: SGHVS, FQNEAQ. The CDR3 region has the DNA TGTGCCAGCAGCTCATATTCGACAGACCCTAGCAATCAGCCCCAGCATTTT. It codes for CASSSYSTDPSNQPQHF.

The chain uses TRBV2 and TRBJ2-4; D uncertain. V was trimmed by 8 bases and J by 5 bases, leaving 16 bases between them. The CDR3 sequence is 14 residues long. The germline V gene has CDR1 SNHLY and CDR2 FYNNEI. CDR3 in DNA: TGTGCCAGCGGTCCCGGAACAACCGAAAACATTCAGTACTTC. It translates to CASGPGTTENIQYF.

As for this clonotype: Being one base from a much bigger clone, this may be a read error. This chain connects TRBV7-2 to TRBJ2-2, with TRBD2 as a possible D gene (7 bases). CDR1 and CDR2 from the germline V gene are SGHTA and FQGNSA. The CDR3 sequence is 15 residues long. The CDR3 DNA sequence: TGTGCCTGCAGCTTACTCGGGGGGCACACCGGGGAGCTGTTTTTT. It translates to CACSLLGGHTGELFF.

This clonotype was detected ten times or more. The CDR3 DNA is TGTGCCAGCAGCCCACAGGGGGCGGGCTACACCTTC. This encodes CASSPQGAGYTF. This chain links TRBV11-2 with TRBJ1-2, with 9 bases matching TRBD1. This CDR3 is built from 12 residues. V shed 5 bases and J 8 bases; nucleotides not matched to a gene: 3. Germline V gene sequence: CDR1 SGHAT, CDR2 FQNNGV.

This clonotype has ten or more counts. The J gene is TRBJ2-3, the V gene TRBV6-2 or TRBV6-3; perhaps TRBD2 as D (6 bases). Deletions cut 5 bases from V and 5 bases from J, with 11 bases between. The germline CDR1 and CDR2 sequences are MNHEY and SVGEGT. The CDR3 is 13 residues long. The CDR3 loop is CASSVLALDTQYF. The CDR3, as DNA: TGTGCCAGCAGTGTCCTAGCGCTAGATACGCAGTATTTT.

Only one count was recorded for this clonotype. With only one base between it and a far larger clone, this is likely a read error. V gene TRBV24-1 combines with J gene TRBJ2-5; D possibly matches TRBD1 or TRBD2 (5 bases each). The last part of the DNA fits TRBJ2-1 better; the J call may be wrong. This CDR3 contains 13 residues. Germline lookup yields CDR1 KGHDR and CDR2 SFDVKD. The DNA for the CDR3 is TGTGCCACCAGTGACCTCGGGACGGAGGAGCAGTTCTTC. Translation: CATSDLGTEEQFF.

This clonotype was seen ten or more times. The rearrangement uses TRBV7-9 and TRBJ1-4, with a weak D call TRBD1 (5 bases). The V and J ends lost 3 bases and 8 bases respectively, with 10 bases between them. The germline V gene encodes CDR1 SEHNR and CDR2 FQNEAQ (reference sequence). The CDR3 is 13 residues long. The CDR3: CASSFPDSEKLFF. DNA for the CDR3: TGTGCCAGCAGCTTCCCCGACAGCGAAAAACTGTTTTTT.

This clonotype appeared a single time. This chain joins TRBV12-3 or TRBV12-4 and TRBJ2-7; 9 bases match TRBD2. V was clipped by 4 bases and J by 0 bases; unmatched bases: 7. This CDR3 region has 16 residues. As DNA, the CDR3 is TGTGCCAGCAGTTCCGTAGCGGGGGCCTCCTCCTACGAGCAGTACTTC. It yields the protein CASSSVAGASSYEQYF.

The genes are TRBV6-1 and TRBJ1-5, with 11 bases that match TRBD1. The J segment lost 3 bases and the V segment lost 4 bases, leaving 5 bases of the junction unmatched. The CDR3 runs 16 residues. Germline-derived CDR1 and CDR2 are MNHNS and SASEGT. CDR3 nucleotide sequence: TGTGCCAGCAGTGCTGGGACAGGGGGGGACAATCAGCCCCAGCATTTT. Translated: CASSAGTGGDNQPQHF.

The sample holds a few counts of this clonotype. The chain employs TRBV10-1 and TRBJ2-2, with D possibly being TRBD1 (6 bases). V lost 0 bases and J lost 6, with 14 bases in between. The germline gives CDR1 WNHNN, CDR2 SYGVQD (reference sequence). CDR3 length: 16 amino acids. CDR3 residues: CASSESTQGSAGELFF. For the CDR3, the DNA is TGCGCCAGCAGTGAGTCGACCCAGGGGAGCGCCGGGGAGCTGTTTTTT.

This clonotype was counted at least ten times. Here the CDR3 reads CASRKGLAGWYTDTQYF. CDR3 DNA: TGTGCCAGCAGAAAGGGACTAGCGGGGTGGTACACAGATACGCAGTATTTT. The chain links TRBV27 to TRBJ2-3; 13 nucleotides line up with TRBD2. The CDR3 extends over 17 amino acids. V shed 6 bases and J 2 bases; nucleotides not matched to a gene: 8. Germline V gene lookup returns CDR1 MNHEY and CDR2 SMNVEV (reference sequence).

The table lists this clonotype with many counts. The chain links TRBV6-1 to TRBJ2-1, with 13 nucleotides matching TRBD2. Trimming at V came to 8 bases and at J to 9 bases, leaving 10 bases not matched to a gene. Germline V gene sequence: CDR1 MNHNS, CDR2 SASEGT. The CDR3 covers 15 residues. CDR3 loop: CASGSGTSGVGEQFF. The CDR3 nucleotides are TGTGCCAGCGGGTCCGGGACTAGCGGGGTCGGTGAGCAGTTCTTC.

This clonotype has ten or more counts. The V call is TRBV6-1, the J call TRBJ2-7, with no clear D. V lost 7 bases, J lost 0 bases, and 13 bases lay in between. The V gene's germline CDR1 is MNHNS and CDR2 SASEGT. CDR3 length: 14 amino acids. The CDR3 spells CASNKAAVSYEQYF. As DNA, the CDR3 is TGTGCCAGCAATAAGGCGGCCGTCTCCTACGAGCAGTACTTC.

This clonotype was observed a few times. The chain combines TRBV20-1 with TRBJ2-1; no firm D call. V was pared by 3 bases and J by 3 bases, with 3 bases between. Germline-derived CDR1 and CDR2 are DFQATT and SNEGSKA (reference sequence). This CDR3 region has 11 residues. Here the CDR3 DNA reads TGCAGTGCTAGCGTCTACAATGAGCAGTTCTTC. Amino acid sequence: CSASVYNEQFF.

A note on this clonotype: Compared with germline, one end of the junction differs, possibly owing to a read error. J is TRBJ2-7 and V is TRBV5-6; D gene uncertain. Per the germline V gene, CDR1 is SGHDT and CDR2 is YYEEEE. There are 11 residues in the CDR3. CDR3 amino acids: CASSLAYERYF. The CDR3 region has the DNA TGTGCCAGCAGCCTCGCCTACGAGCGGTACTTC.

About this clonotype: In this CDR3 the conserved last residue, phenylalanine or tryptophan, is missing, so a read error is likely. The DNA is omitted, as the CDR3 cannot be located on it reliably, and the CDR3 follows TCRdb's listing. V usage is TRBV13 and J usage is TRBJ2-4; the table's D call, TRBD2, has no DNA check behind it. Germline CDR1 PRHDT, CDR2 FYEKMQ (reference sequence). The CDR3 totals 16 residues, both ends included. CDR3 amino acids: CASSDPSGGETQYFGP.

The chain is built from TRBV27 and TRBJ1-1; TRBD1 matches 8 bases. Germline V lookup: CDR1 MNHEY, CDR2 SMNVEV (reference sequence). This CDR3 has 14 residues. V lost 8 bases and J lost 4; bases outside the gene matches: 9. CDR3 sequence reads: CASGETGGSTEAFF. The CDR3 DNA sequence: TGTGCCAGCGGCGAAACAGGGGGAAGCACTGAAGCTTTCTTT.

Comments on this clonotype: This may come from a read error, since a much larger clone is one base off. The CDR3 nucleotides are TGTGCCAGCAGCCCGCCGGGATCCCAAGAGGCCCAGTACTTC. As protein: CASSPPGSQEAQYF. V usage is TRBV7-2 and J usage is TRBJ2-5, with TRBD2 as a possible D gene (5 bases). CDR3 length: 14 amino acids. Per the germline V gene, CDR1 is SGHTA and CDR2 is FQGNSA.

This clonotype was seen at least ten times. The V call is TRBV20-1, the J call TRBJ1-2, with a possible D match to TRBD1 (6 bases). This CDR3 is 13 amino acids long. In germline, CDR1 is DFQATT, CDR2 SNEGSKA (reference sequence). V lost 0 bases and J 8 bases, leaving 13 bases between the germline ends. The CDR3 is CSAREQGQLGYTF. CDR3 nucleotides: TGCAGTGCTAGAGAGCAGGGGCAGCTAGGCTACACCTTC.

The chain employs TRBV7-2 and TRBJ2-7; D possibly corresponds to TRBD2 (5 bases). Looked up from germline, CDR1 is SGHTA and CDR2 is FQGNSA. The CDR3 loop spans 14 amino acids. V lost 7 bases to trimming and J lost 3 bases, with 16 bases between them. The CDR3 DNA is TGTGCCAGCACCCTCCAGAGCGGCGTCTACGAGCAGTACTTC. Encoded protein: CASTLQSGVYEQYF.

This clonotype showed up many times. V is TRBV7-2 and J is TRBJ2-7; D perhaps matches TRBD2 (6 bases). The CDR3 is 13 residues long. V lost 10 bases and J 3 bases, leaving 16 bases between the germline ends. CDR1 is SGHTA and CDR2 is FQGNSA in the germline V gene. In nucleotides, the CDR3 is TGTGCCACTCGAGGGGACTCCAGCTACGAGCAGTACTTC. It yields the protein CATRGDSSYEQYF.

As concerns this clonotype: A much larger clone is a single base away; this may be a read error. The CDR3 does not end in the conserved phenylalanine or tryptophan, so this is likely a read error. This sequence joins TRBV12-5 and TRBJ1-4; TRBD1 is a possible D gene (6 bases). The CDR3 extends over 16 amino acids. V was cut by 4 bases and J by 3 bases, with 15 bases left in between. Germline V gene sequence: CDR1 LGHNT, CDR2 FRNRAP. The CDR3 DNA is TGTGCTAGTGGTTCTCCTACAGGGATAGCTAATGAAAAACTGTTTTCT. The encoded protein is CASGSPTGIANEKLFS.

The chain joins TRBV27 to TRBJ2-1; D may be TRBD1 (5 bases). Germline CDR1 MNHEY, CDR2 SMNVEV (reference sequence). The V end lost 2 bases, the J end lost 6 bases, and 11 bases lay between the germline ends. The CDR3 is 14 residues long. The CDR3 DNA reads TGTGCCAGCAGTTTAAGCAGGGTTTTCAATGAGCAGTTCTTC. Its protein product is CASSLSRVFNEQFF.

In its sample, this clonotype was seen many times. The chain has TRBV5-1 and TRBJ2-2, with 9 bases fitting TRBD1. V shed 3 bases, J shed 3 bases, and the junction held 3 bases outside the gene matches. The CDR3 is made up of 15 amino acids. Germline V gene lookup returns CDR1 SGHRS and CDR2 YFSETQ. Here the CDR3 reads CASSSQGAHTGELFF. Here the CDR3 DNA reads TGCGCCAGCAGCTCACAGGGGGCGCACACCGGGGAGCTGTTTTTT.

The chain links TRBV12-3 or TRBV12-4 to TRBJ1-5; a possible D gene is TRBD1 (5 bases). The CDR3 contains 21 residues. V lost 6 bases and J 4 bases, leaving 34 bases between the germline ends. CDR3 protein: CASSQGWTRGLRGVGNQPQHF. CDR3 coding DNA: TGTGCCAGCAGCCAAGGTTGGACACGGGGTTTGCGGGGGGTGGGAAATCAGCCCCAGCATTTT.

This clonotype was seen at least ten times. The V call is TRBV6-2 or TRBV6-3, the J call TRBJ2-5, with TRBD2 matching 10 bases. This CDR3 region has 15 residues. CDR1 is MNHEY, CDR2 SVGEGT, per germline. The ends lost 6 bases at V and 5 bases at J; junction bases unmatched: 9. In DNA, the CDR3 is TGTGCCAGCAGCTCGCAGCGGGGGGGAGGGGAGACCCAGTACTTC. Amino acid sequence: CASSSQRGGGETQYF.